This TCR beta chain originates from a study of cytomegalovirus exposure and HLA in healthy donors. Overall study findings and caveats: The study put 150 to 200 TCR beta chains on its list as cytomegalovirus-associated.

The table came from immunoSEQ multiplex PCR; TCRdb's copy has only in-frame clones and leaves some out. The sample lists fewer than 200,000 clones; roughly four fifths were seen once. The CDR3 is made up of 14 amino acids. Germline CDR1 and CDR2: SGHTA and FQGNSA. Trimming cost V 5 bases and J 5 bases, with 15 bases left between them. About this clone itself: The antigen is unknown.

Sequenced sample: PBMCs. The sequence derives from a woman aged 18-29 years in good health and CMV-seropositive. The chain is built from TRBV7-2 and TRBJ2-5; D ambiguous. The CDR3 DNA sequence: TGTGCCAGCAGCCCCCCGCAGGAATGGGAGACCCAGTACTTC. Encoded protein: CASSPPQEWETQYF.